The sequence of this T cell receptor beta chain was determined in a study of blood T cell repertoires in COVID-19. About the study: There were acute and convalescent COVID-19 samples, and they came from the United States, Italy and Spain.

V lost 4 bases and J lost 4, with 8 bases in between. The CDR3 runs to 13 residues. In germline, CDR1 is MGHDK, CDR2 SYGVNS. TCRdb's table, derived via immunoSEQ multiplex PCR, lists solely in-frame clones and lacks some. The sample yields 50,000 to 60,000 clones, approximately 86% seen once. The specimen sequenced was peripheral blood. The sequence came from a human donor with active COVID-19. The donor label of this sample is uncertain. The chain uses TRBV25-1 and TRBJ1-5, with D possibly TRBD1 on 5 matching bases. Written as DNA, the CDR3 is TGTGCCAGCAGTGCAGGGTGGAATCAGCCCCAGCATTTT. It codes for CASSAGWNQPQHF.